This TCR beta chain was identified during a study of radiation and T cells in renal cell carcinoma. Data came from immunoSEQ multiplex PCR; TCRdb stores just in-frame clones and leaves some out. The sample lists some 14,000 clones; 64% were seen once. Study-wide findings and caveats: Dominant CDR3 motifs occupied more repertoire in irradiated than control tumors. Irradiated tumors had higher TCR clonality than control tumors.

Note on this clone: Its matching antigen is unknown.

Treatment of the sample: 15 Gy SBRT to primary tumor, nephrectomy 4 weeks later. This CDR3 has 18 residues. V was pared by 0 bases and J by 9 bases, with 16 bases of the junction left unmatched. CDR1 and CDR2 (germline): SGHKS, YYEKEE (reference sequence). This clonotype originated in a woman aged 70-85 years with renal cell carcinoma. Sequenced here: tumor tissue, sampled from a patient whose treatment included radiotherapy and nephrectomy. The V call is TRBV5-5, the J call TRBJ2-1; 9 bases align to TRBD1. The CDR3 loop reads CASSLVTGTGPFRSEQFF. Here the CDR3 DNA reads TGTGCCAGCAGCTTGGTCACCGGGACAGGGCCCTTCCGAAGTGAGCAGTTCTTC. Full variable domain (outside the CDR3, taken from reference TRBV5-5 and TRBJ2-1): DAGVTQSPTHLIKTRGQQVTLRCSPISGHKSVSWYQQVLGQGPQFIFQYYEKEERGRGNFPDRFSARQFPNYSSELNVNALLLGDSALYLCASSLVTGTGPFRSEQFFGPGTRLTVL.